The 12 T cell receptor beta chains reported below all come from one sample, sequenced in a study of T cells in Graves' hyperthyroidism and ophthalmopathy. The CDR3 regions of TCR beta were amplified from RNA transcripts. During a first-round RT-PCR of the TCR CDR3, the HTBI primer set was used. One entry per CDR3 protein results from TCRdb running MiXCR on the multiplex PCR reads. The data hold about 540,000 distinct CDR3 sequences, with more than 45% observed a single time. Sample: peripheral blood or thyroid tissue (not recorded which). The receptor set was obtained from a woman aged 18-29 years with Graves' hyperthyroidism.

V usage is TRBV7-8 and J usage is TRBJ1-2; unclear D gene. V lost 3 bases, J lost 2 bases, and 13 bases lay in between. Germline values: CDR1 SGHVS, CDR2 FQNEAQ. The CDR3 length is 15 residues. Here the CDR3 reads CASSFGQPGNYGYTF. CDR3 bases: TGTGCCAGCAGCTTCGGCCAACCCGGGAACTATGGCTACACCTTC.

The chain carries TRBV10-3 and TRBJ1-1; 11 bases map to TRBD1. The CDR3 has 16 amino acids. V lost 6 bases, J lost 8 bases, and 14 bases stayed unmatched. Germline assignment: CDR1 ENHRY and CDR2 SYGVKD. CDR3 nucleotides: TGTGCCATCAGGCCCCAAAGGGGGACAGGGGGGAACGAAGCTTTCTTT. It translates to CAIRPQRGTGGNEAFF.

V usage is TRBV7-2 and J usage is TRBJ2-7; maybe TRBD2 (6 bases). Germline loops: CDR1 SGHTA, CDR2 FQGNSA. CDR3 length: 16 amino acids. V lost 4 bases to trimming and J lost 1 base, with 17 bases between them. In DNA, the CDR3 is TGTGCCAGCAGCTCCCAAGCCCGGGACTCATCCTACGAGCAGTACTTC. Its protein is CASSSQARDSSYEQYF.

There are many counts of this clonotype. The rearrangement links TRBV7-9 to TRBJ1-1, with D maybe TRBD1 (6 bases). Germline assignment: CDR1 SEHNR and CDR2 FQNEAQ (reference sequence). The V and J ends lost 0 bases and 4 bases respectively, with 12 bases between them. This CDR3 is 15 amino acids long. As DNA, the CDR3 is TGTGCCAGCAGCTTAGCTGGAGGGGGAAGCACTGAAGCTTTCTTT. Its translation: CASSLAGGGSTEAFF.

The CDR3 bases are TGTGCCAGCTCACCCAGACAGGGACACATTGGAAACACCATATATTTT. It encodes CASSPRQGHIGNTIYF. V and J are TRBV18 and TRBJ1-3; 7 nucleotides agree with TRBD1. CDR1 is KGHSH and CDR2 is LQKENI in the germline V gene. With V trimmed by 3 bases and J by 3 bases, 8 bases remained unmatched. The CDR3 consists of 16 residues. The complete variable domain, with remaining parts taken from reference TRBV18 and TRBJ1-3, reads NAGVMQNPRHLVRRRGQEARLRCSPMKGHSHVYWYRQLPEEGLKFMVYLQKENIIDESGMPKERFSAEFPKEGPSILRIQQVVRGDSAAYFCASSPRQGHIGNTIYFGEGSWLTVV.

As to this clonotype: One base away lies a much larger clone, so this may be a sequencing read error. The V call is TRBV2, the J call TRBJ2-7, with D hard to call. Trimming pared 11 bases from V and 2 bases from J, leaving 19 bases between. Germline-derived CDR1 and CDR2 are SNHLY and FYNNEI. The CDR3 totals 14 residues. In DNA, the CDR3 is TGTGCCGGCACCGAGGATCAGTTAGCCTACGAGCAGTACTTC. It translates to CAGTEDQLAYEQYF. The entire variable domain, with the rest obtained from reference TRBV2 and TRBJ2-7, is as follows: EPEVTQTPSHQVTQMGQEVILRCVPISNHLYFYWYRQILGQKVEFLVSFYNNEISEKSEIFDDQFSVERPDGSNFTLKIRSTKLEDSAMYFCAGTEDQLAYEQYFGPGTRLTVT.

The V gene is TRBV7-2, the J gene TRBJ1-5; D is uncertain. This CDR3 has 14 residues. The germline V gene has CDR1 SGHTA and CDR2 FQGNSA. The germline V and J ends were trimmed by 6 bases and 7 bases, with 16 bases remaining between them. CDR3: CASSSGGVRQPQHF. Written as DNA, the CDR3 is TGTGCCAGCAGTTCCGGTGGGGTAAGACAGCCCCAGCATTTT.

The rearrangement links TRBV5-4 to TRBJ2-4, with D hard to call. This CDR3 has 14 residues. Looked up from germline, CDR1 is SGHNT and CDR2 is YYREEE (reference sequence). Trimming took 0 bases from V and 2 from J, leaving 6 bases between them. The CDR3 sequence is CASSLGITKNIQYF. The CDR3 DNA sequence: TGTGCCAGCAGCTTGGGCATAACCAAAAACATTCAGTACTTC.

This chain joins TRBV7-9 and TRBJ2-7; the match to TRBD2 covers 10 bases. The trim removed 5 bases at V and 5 bases at J, leaving 12 bases unmatched. The V gene's germline CDR1 is SEHNR and CDR2 FQNEAQ (reference sequence). This CDR3 comprises 16 residues. The CDR3 DNA sequence: TGTGCCAGCAGCCAAGGCCGAAGCGGGAGGGAGCACGAGCAGTACTTC. Protein sequence: CASSQGRSGREHEQYF.

The V and J genes are TRBV28 and TRBJ2-7; the D call may be TRBD1 or TRBD2 (5 bases each). CDR1 is MDHEN and CDR2 is SYDVKM in the germline V gene. The CDR3 runs 15 residues. Trimming cost V 4 bases and J 6 bases, with 19 bases left between them. Here the CDR3 reads CASSSPGPQGVEQYF. DNA of the CDR3: TGTGCCAGCAGTTCACCGGGACCTCAAGGGGTCGAGCAGTACTTC.

V is TRBV7-9 and J is TRBJ1-1; D is uncertain. The CDR3 totals 12 residues. CDR1 and CDR2 (germline): SEHNR, FQNEAQ (reference sequence). Trimming removed 3 bases at V and 9 bases at J, with 11 bases between. The CDR3: CASSFWTEKAFF. CDR3 bases: TGTGCCAGCAGCTTCTGGACGGAGAAAGCTTTCTTT.

This clonotype was picked up many times. The chain recombines TRBV6-2 or TRBV6-3 with TRBJ1-1, with D possibly TRBD1 on 5 matching bases. The CDR3 is 14 amino acids. CDR1 MNHEY and CDR2 SVGEGT come from the germline V gene. The V end was cut by 2 bases, the J end by 6 bases, with 13 bases between. The CDR3, as DNA: TGTGCCAGCAGTTACGGGACCATACTTTCTGAAGCTTTCTTT. Its protein product is CASSYGTILSEAFF.